This T cell receptor beta chain was sequenced in a study of cytomegalovirus exposure and HLA in healthy donors. Study-wide results and caveats: As was reported, the classifier diagnosed cytomegalovirus status with high specificity and sensitivity. Among TCR beta chains, those listed as cytomegalovirus-associated numbered 164. Analyzed later, association rates of TCRs varied across HLA loci, with DRB1 most and HLA-C fewest.

V dropped 6 bases and J dropped 5; count of bases not matched to a gene: 3. Germline loops: CDR1 MNHEY, CDR2 SMNVEV (reference sequence). CDR3 length equals 12 residues. The PCR ran on 60 Vbeta and 13 Jbeta primers. Original methodology: About 11 million of some 80 million unique TCR beta chains were shared, per a later count. Some clones are missing from TCRdb's copy, which holds only in-frame ones; the method was immunoSEQ multiplex PCR. The V and J calls and clone size were taken over from that table, and D and trimming were inferred from the DNA. The repertoire holds under 200,000 clones, with around 84% as singletons. As regards this clone: Its cognate antigen is unknown.

This clonotype was sampled from a man between 50 and 59 years old in good health and CMV-seropositive. The material sequenced was PBMCs. The chain employs TRBV27 and TRBJ2-7; 8 nucleotides line up with TRBD2. CDR3 in DNA: TGTGCCAGCAGCCCGGGGGGGCACGAGCAGTACTTC. As protein: CASSPGGHEQYF.